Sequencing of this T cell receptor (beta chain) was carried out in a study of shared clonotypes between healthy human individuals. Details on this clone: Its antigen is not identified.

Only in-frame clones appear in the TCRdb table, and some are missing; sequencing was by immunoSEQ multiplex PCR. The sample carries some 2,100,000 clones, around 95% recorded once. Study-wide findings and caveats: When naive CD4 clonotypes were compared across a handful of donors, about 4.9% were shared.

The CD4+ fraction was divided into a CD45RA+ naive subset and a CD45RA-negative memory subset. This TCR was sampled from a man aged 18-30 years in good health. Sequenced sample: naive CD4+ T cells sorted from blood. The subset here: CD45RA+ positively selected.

CDR3 in DNA: TGTGCCAGTAGTTCGCTATACTATGGCTACACCTTC. Residues: CASSSLYYGYTF. The genes are TRBV19 and TRBJ1-2; unclear D gene. Germline lookup yields CDR1 LNHDA and CDR2 SQIVND (reference sequence). Trimming left V 5 bases short and J 3 bases short, with 7 bases between. CDR3 length: 12 amino acids.